The entry that follows covers one T cell receptor beta chain sequence. Repertoires were generated with immunoSEQ multiplex PCR, while TCRdb's copy carries only in-frame clones and drops some. The data show under 250,000 clones, 80% to 85% seen once. The V and J ends lost 6 bases and 7 bases, in that order; junction bases with no gene match: 6. The CDR3 loop spans 13 amino acids. CDR1 and CDR2 (germline): MNHNS, SASEGT. This sample was taken from a study of blood T cell repertoires in COVID-19. This receptor was taken from a woman aged 60 to 75 with acute or convalescent COVID-19. Sequencing was carried out using peripheral blood. V and J are TRBV6-1 and TRBJ1-2; 9 positions match TRBD1. This chain's CDR3 is CASRARTGAGYTF. The CDR3 DNA is TGTGCCAGCAGGGCCCGGACAGGGGCTGGCTACACCTTC.